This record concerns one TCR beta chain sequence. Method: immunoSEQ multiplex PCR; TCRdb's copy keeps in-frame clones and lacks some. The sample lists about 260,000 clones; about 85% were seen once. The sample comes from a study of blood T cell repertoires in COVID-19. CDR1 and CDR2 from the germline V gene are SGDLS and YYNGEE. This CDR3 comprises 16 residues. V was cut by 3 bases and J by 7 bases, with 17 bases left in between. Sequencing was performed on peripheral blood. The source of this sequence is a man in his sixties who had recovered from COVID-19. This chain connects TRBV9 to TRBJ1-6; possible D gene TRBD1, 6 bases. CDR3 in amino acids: CASSAEGGVWNSPLHF. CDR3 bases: TGTGCCAGCAGCGCCGAAGGGGGAGTATGGAATTCACCCCTCCACTTT.